This T cell receptor (beta chain) was found in a study of T cell repertoires in cytomegalovirus infection (dated by TCRdb to the late 2010s). Regarding the research as a whole: Peptide stimulations targeted recently identified HLA-C-restricted CMV epitopes, whose presentation resists viral immunomodulation, together with well-studied HLA-B-restricted epitopes. Because public TCR beta signatures pointed to carriage of CMV infection together with the matching HLA type, the HLA type of each donor mattered for the analysis. What the research found in general, with its limitations: In both this cohort and an independent cohort of more than 350 donors, the cumulative frequency of public TCR beta family members distinguished carriers of CMV infection plus the relevant HLA type. The ex vivo response was dominated by HLA-C-restricted CMV-specific TCR beta clonotypes, which also provided the single most frequent clonotype in two of eight donors.

The run used an Illumina HiSeq 1500. TCRdb trimmed public reads at Q25 via fastp, called clones via MiXCR and kept in-frame beta chains. Every distinct CDR3 protein forms one entry, paired with its most common genes and DNA. A total of about 310,000 distinct CDR3 sequences appear in this sample, just under 25% of them only once. Roughly 14% of the sample comes from the top ten. Worth noting for this clonotype: The clone's antigen remains unknown. No much larger clone exists at a distance of one base, and base qualities are not known.

CDR1 SNHLY and CDR2 FYNNEI are derived from the germline V gene. The CDR3 has 14 amino acids, counting the end cysteine and phenylalanine. Just CDR3 DNA is preserved here, 42 bases in frame from base 1. Trimming removed 4 bases from V and 4 bases from J, leaving 11 bases between the germline ends. The treatment or condition label corresponds to: in vitro stimulation with specific CMV peptide epitopes to enrich CMV-specific T cells. Sequenced material: cultured PBMCs, taken from culture after CMV antigen stimulation. This TCR came from a human donor in good health (CMV status not recorded). Some clones in this sample may be carry-over from other donors' samples. The rearranged chain carries TRBV2 and TRBJ2-1; there is no confident call for the D gene. The CDR3 region reads CASSVSPRYNEQFF. The bases are TGTGCCAGCAGTGTAAGTCCTCGATACAATGAGCAGTTCTTC.